A selection of T cell receptor beta chains follows, all from one sample in a study of T cell changes during pregnancy in multiple sclerosis. TCRdb's copy holds only in-frame clones and misses some; the assay was immunoSEQ multiplex PCR. This table has roughly 100,000 clones, about 90% appearing once. The source material was peripheral blood, sampled before pregnancy. These receptors were taken from a female donor with multiple sclerosis, enrolled in a pregnancy study. CDR3s include the opening cysteine and the closing phenylalanine or tryptophan. Each record gives: D gene, clone size, J gene, V gene, CDR3 protein, CDR3 DNA. The D gene is left open where the match is weak. Expanded clones are given a class, and other clones once, few, many or no size at all.

D: NA; size: once; J: TRBJ1-6; V: TRBV6-5; CDR3: CASSWAGNSPLHF; DNA: TGTGCCAGCAGTTGGGCAGGGAATTCACCCCTCCACTTT
D: NA; size: NA; J: TRBJ2-1; V: TRBV11-2; CDR3: CATYYNEQFF; DNA: TGTGCCACCTACTACAATGAGCAGTTCTTC
D: NA; size: NA; J: TRBJ1-4; V: TRBV2; CDR3: CASSRLDRFNEKLFF; DNA: TGTGCCAGCAGCCGATTAGACAGGTTTAATGAAAAACTGTTTTTT
D: NA; size: once; J: TRBJ1-2; V: TRBV9; CDR3: CASSVPASGGAYGYTF; DNA: TGTGCCAGCAGCGTACCAGCCAGCGGGGGAGCCTATGGCTACACCTTC
D: NA; size: few; J: TRBJ2-6; V: TRBV21-1; CDR3: CASSKAQGSGANVLTF; DNA: TGTGCCAGCAGCAAAGCCCAGGGATCTGGGGCCAACGTCCTGACTTTC
D: NA; size: once; J: TRBJ2-7; V: TRBV7-9; CDR3: CASSLSAGEQYF; DNA: TGTGCCAGCAGCTTAAGTGCGGGCGAGCAGTACTTC
D: TRBD2; size: NA; J: TRBJ2-7; V: TRBV4-3; CDR3: CASSQRIPAGGLGEQYF; DNA: TGCGCCAGCAGCCAAAGGATACCAGCGGGGGGGCTCGGGGAGCAGTACTTC
D: TRBD1; size: NA; J: TRBJ2-7; V: TRBV15; CDR3: CATSRELGQGSYEQYF; DNA: TGTGCCACCAGCAGAGAGCTAGGACAGGGCTCCTACGAGCAGTACTTC
D: TRBD2; size: NA; J: TRBJ2-7; V: TRBV7-3; CDR3: CASSPLAGVGEQYF; DNA: TGTGCCAGCAGCCCGTTAGCGGGAGTCGGCGAGCAGTACTTC
D: TRBD1; size: NA; J: TRBJ2-6; V: TRBV18; CDR3: CASSRGQGSSGANVLTF; DNA: TGTGCCAGCTCACGAGGACAGGGAAGCTCTGGGGCCAACGTCCTGACTTTC
D: NA; size: NA; J: TRBJ2-2; V: TRBV6-5; CDR3: CASSYSGSAGELFF; DNA: TGTGCCAGCAGTTACTCGGGTAGCGCCGGGGAGCTGTTTTTT
D: NA; size: once; J: TRBJ1-2; V: TRBV7-9; CDR3: CASSSWTASSLYGYTF; DNA: TGTGCCAGCAGCTCCTGGACAGCGTCGAGCCTCTATGGCTACACCTTC
D: NA; size: NA; J: TRBJ2-3; V: TRBV6-5; CDR3: CASSLGGEADTQYF; DNA: TGTGCCAGCAGTTTAGGTGGGGAGGCAGATACGCAGTATTTT
D: TRBD2; size: NA; J: TRBJ2-3; V: TRBV9; CDR3: CASSGSGTVDTQYF; DNA: TGTGCCAGCAGCGGTAGCGGGACGGTAGATACGCAGTATTTT
D: TRBD1; size: NA; J: TRBJ1-5; V: TRBV19; CDR3: CASSIAKGASNQPQHF; DNA: TGTGCCAGTAGTATAGCGAAGGGGGCTTCCAATCAGCCCCAGCATTTT
D: NA; size: NA; J: TRBJ1-2; V: TRBV9; CDR3: CASSSMDSLIYGYTF; DNA: TGTGCCAGCAGCTCCATGGACAGTCTTATATATGGCTACACCTTC
D: NA; size: NA; J: TRBJ2-5; V: TRBV7-9; CDR3: CASSLGLSGQETQYF; DNA: TGTGCCAGCAGCTTGGGCTTATCAGGCCAAGAGACCCAGTACTTC
D: TRBD1; size: NA; J: TRBJ2-7; V: TRBV5-1; CDR3: CASSSDRVPYEQYF; DNA: TGCGCCAGCAGCTCCGACAGGGTTCCCTACGAGCAGTACTTC
D: NA; size: NA; J: TRBJ2-1; V: TRBV7-3; CDR3: CASSFTGYNEQFF; DNA: TGTGCCAGCAGCTTTACAGGGTACAATGAGCAGTTCTTC
D: NA; size: NA; J: TRBJ2-5; V: TRBV6-5; CDR3: CASSYTGKETQYF; DNA: TGTGCCAGCAGTTACACAGGGAAAGAGACCCAGTACTTC
D: NA; size: NA; J: TRBJ1-4; V: TRBV7-8; CDR3: CASSLGTVTNEKLFF; DNA: TGTGCCAGCAGCTTAGGCACAGTAACTAATGAAAAACTGTTTTTT
D: NA; size: NA; J: TRBJ1-4; V: TRBV20-1; CDR3: CSTLQLGKLFF; DNA: TGCAGTACGCTACAGTTAGGAAAACTGTTTTTT
D: NA; size: NA; J: TRBJ1-1; V: TRBV5-4; CDR3: CASSLSRGYSTEAFF; DNA: TGTGCCAGCAGCTTGTCTCGGGGATATAGCACTGAAGCTTTCTTT
D: NA; size: NA; J: TRBJ2-4; V: TRBV7-2; CDR3: CASSFPGLDKNIQYF; DNA: TGTGCCAGCAGCTTTCCAGGGTTAGACAAAAACATTCAGTACTTC
D: NA; size: NA; J: TRBJ1-2; V: TRBV6-1; CDR3: CASSEVDSNYGYTF; DNA: TGTGCCAGCAGTGAGGTGGACAGCAACTATGGCTACACCTTC
D: TRBD2; size: NA; J: TRBJ2-1; V: TRBV29-1; CDR3: CSVAGGTDEQFF; DNA: TGCAGCGTAGCGGGAGGCACAGATGAGCAGTTCTTC
D: TRBD2; size: once; J: TRBJ2-1; V: TRBV13; CDR3: CASSPRRGDNEQFF; DNA: TGTGCCAGCAGCCCCCGTCGGGGGGACAATGAGCAGTTCTTC
D: TRBD1; size: NA; J: TRBJ2-2; V: TRBV4-1; CDR3: CASSLGQGTGELFF; DNA: TGCGCCAGCAGCCTGGGACAGGGGACCGGGGAGCTGTTTTTT
D: TRBD2; size: NA; J: TRBJ2-5; V: TRBV7-9; CDR3: CASSVGLAGETQYF; DNA: TGTGCCAGCAGCGTAGGACTAGCGGGGGAGACCCAGTACTTC
D: TRBD2; size: NA; J: TRBJ2-7; V: TRBV28; CDR3: CASSLGTSKEQYF; DNA: TGTGCCAGCAGTTTAGGGACTAGTAAGGAGCAGTACTTC
D: NA; size: NA; J: TRBJ1-1; V: TRBV19; CDR3: CASKAGPEAFF; DNA: TGTGCCAGTAAGGCGGGGCCTGAAGCTTTCTTT
D: NA; size: NA; J: TRBJ2-3; V: TRBV7-3; CDR3: CASSKRGLPTDTQYF; DNA: TGTGCCAGCAGCAAACGGGGACTTCCCACAGATACGCAGTATTTT
D: NA; size: once; J: TRBJ2-1; V: TRBV4-3; CDR3: CASSQEWSSHEQFF; DNA: TGCGCCAGCAGCCAAGAATGGAGCAGTCATGAGCAGTTCTTC
D: NA; size: once; J: TRBJ2-2; V: TRBV11-3; CDR3: CASTSGNVGGELFF; DNA: TGTGCCAGCACCTCGGGGAACGTCGGCGGGGAGCTGTTTTTT
D: TRBD1; size: NA; J: TRBJ1-2; V: TRBV5-1; CDR3: CASSLAPGTGPYYTF; DNA: TGCGCCAGCAGCTTGGCCCCTGGGACAGGCCCCTACTACACCTTC
D: TRBD1; size: NA; J: TRBJ2-5; V: TRBV6-1; CDR3: CASKNRGPGETQYF; DNA: TGTGCCAGCAAAAACAGGGGGCCAGGGGAGACCCAGTACTTC
D: TRBD1; size: NA; J: TRBJ2-7; V: TRBV7-2; CDR3: CASSSLLGTAYEQYF; DNA: TGTGCCAGCAGCTCCCTCCTCGGGACAGCCTACGAGCAGTACTTC
D: TRBD1; size: NA; J: TRBJ1-1; V: TRBV2; CDR3: CASKTDRGNEAFF; DNA: TGTGCCAGCAAGACCGACAGGGGGAATGAAGCTTTCTTT
D: TRBD2; size: NA; J: TRBJ2-1; V: TRBV2; CDR3: CASSQTSSGRAYNEQFF; DNA: TGTGCCAGCAGTCAGACCTCTAGCGGGCGAGCCTACAATGAGCAGTTCTTC
D: NA; size: few; J: TRBJ2-7; V: TRBV27; CDR3: CASSSPGSTGSYEQYF; DNA: TGTGCCAGCAGTTCCCCTGGTAGCACCGGCTCCTACGAGCAGTACTTC
D: TRBD1; size: NA; J: TRBJ2-7; V: TRBV23-1; CDR3: CASSQSYRGSDEQYF; DNA: TGCGCCAGCAGTCAATCGTACAGGGGGAGCGACGAGCAGTACTTC
D: NA; size: NA; J: TRBJ2-4; V: TRBV11-2; CDR3: CASSFLRPRNLAKNIQYF; DNA: TGTGCCAGCAGCTTTTTACGGCCCAGGAATCTAGCCAAAAACATTCAGTACTTC
D: NA; size: NA; J: TRBJ2-1; V: TRBV7-3; CDR3: CASSSGTWNEQFF; DNA: TGTGCCAGCAGCTCCGGGACTTGGAATGAGCAGTTCTTC
D: TRBD2; size: NA; J: TRBJ2-3; V: TRBV7-3; CDR3: CASSLSGGGGTDTQYF; DNA: TGTGCCAGCAGCTTATCGGGCGGGGGGGGCACAGATACGCAGTATTTT
D: TRBD2; size: NA; J: TRBJ2-7; V: TRBV6-1; CDR3: CASSERSSGKYEQYF; DNA: TGTGCCAGCAGTGAACGTTCTAGCGGGAAGTACGAGCAGTACTTC
D: NA; size: NA; J: TRBJ2-7; V: TRBV9; CDR3: CASSVARTSYEQYF; DNA: TGTGCCAGCAGCGTAGCCAGGACATCCTACGAGCAGTACTTC
D: TRBD1; size: NA; J: TRBJ1-2; V: TRBV9; CDR3: CASTDSVGTGDNYGYTF; DNA: TGTGCCAGCACTGATAGCGTTGGGACAGGGGATAACTATGGCTACACCTTC
D: NA; size: NA; J: TRBJ1-5; V: TRBV28; CDR3: CASSPGSPQHF; DNA: TGTGCCAGCAGTCCCGGGAGCCCCCAGCATTTT
D: NA; size: NA; J: TRBJ1-2; V: TRBV21-1; CDR3: CASSTRQGTANYGYTF; DNA: TGTGCCAGCAGCACACGACAGGGGACCGCTAACTATGGCTACACCTTC
D: TRBD2; size: NA; J: TRBJ2-1; V: TRBV4-2; CDR3: CASSQDRRLAGGRHNEQFF; DNA: TGTGCCAGCAGCCAAGATCGGAGACTAGCGGGAGGGCGTCACAATGAGCAGTTCTTC
D: TRBD2; size: NA; J: TRBJ2-7; V: TRBV7-2; CDR3: CASSTRRTSGSEQYF; DNA: TGTGCCAGCAGCACGCGTCGGACTAGCGGGAGCGAGCAGTACTTC